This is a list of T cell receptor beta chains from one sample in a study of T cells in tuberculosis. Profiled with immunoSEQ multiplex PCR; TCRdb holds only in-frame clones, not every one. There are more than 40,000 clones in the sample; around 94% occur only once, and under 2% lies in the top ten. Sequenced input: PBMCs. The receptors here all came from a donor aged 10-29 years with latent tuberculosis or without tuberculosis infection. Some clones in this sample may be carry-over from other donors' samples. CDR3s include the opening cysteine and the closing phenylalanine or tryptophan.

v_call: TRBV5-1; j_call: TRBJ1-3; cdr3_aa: CASSVQGGNTIYF
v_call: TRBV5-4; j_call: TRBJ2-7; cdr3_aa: CASSQGQAYEQYF
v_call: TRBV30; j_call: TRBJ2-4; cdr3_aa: CAWSITGRNIQYF
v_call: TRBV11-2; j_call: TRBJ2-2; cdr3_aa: CASSLASGTGANTGELFF
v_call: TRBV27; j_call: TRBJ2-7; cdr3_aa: CASSITQDRGRGEQYF
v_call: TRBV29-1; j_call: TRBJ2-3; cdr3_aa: CSVVLGRRGSTDTQYF
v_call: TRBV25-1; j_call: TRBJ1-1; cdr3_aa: CASSAMTGENTEAFF
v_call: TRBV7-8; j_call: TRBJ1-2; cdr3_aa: CASSSQGAGGYGYTF
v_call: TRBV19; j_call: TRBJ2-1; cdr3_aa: CASSISGTTDNEQFF
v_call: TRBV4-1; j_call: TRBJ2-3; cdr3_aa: CASSQSGRSGTRADTQYF
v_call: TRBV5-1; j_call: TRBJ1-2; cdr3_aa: CASSLLTDSGYTF
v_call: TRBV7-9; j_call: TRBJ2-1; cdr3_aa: CASSLEEREGLDEQFF
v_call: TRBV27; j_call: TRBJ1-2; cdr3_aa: CASRPLRGRGYGYTF
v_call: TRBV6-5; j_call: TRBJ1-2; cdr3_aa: CASSYGAGDYGYTF
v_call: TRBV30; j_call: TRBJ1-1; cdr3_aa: CAWTRLGDQGTEAFF
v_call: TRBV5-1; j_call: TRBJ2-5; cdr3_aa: CASSRGATQSQETQYF
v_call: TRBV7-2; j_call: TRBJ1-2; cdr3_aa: CASSPRVQGASGYTF
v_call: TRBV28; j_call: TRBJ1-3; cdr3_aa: CASSGTGRPNTIYF
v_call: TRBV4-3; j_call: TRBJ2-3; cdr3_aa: CASSQDNLWRDSRATDTQYF
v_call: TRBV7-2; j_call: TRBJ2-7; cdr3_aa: CASSWDGTSGQSYEQYF
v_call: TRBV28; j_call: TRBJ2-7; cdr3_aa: CASSSLGRGYF
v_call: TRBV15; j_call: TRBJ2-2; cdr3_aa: CATSKRAGELFF
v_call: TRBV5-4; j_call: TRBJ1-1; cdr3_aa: CASFPGQGAGTEAFF
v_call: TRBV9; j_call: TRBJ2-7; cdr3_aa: CASSVGLGTSGQVEQYF
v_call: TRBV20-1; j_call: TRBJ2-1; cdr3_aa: CSAFLGFGQFF
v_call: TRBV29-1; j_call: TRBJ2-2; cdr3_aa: CSVGAASSTGELFF
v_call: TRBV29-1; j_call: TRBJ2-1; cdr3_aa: CSVEDPEGGIYNEQFF
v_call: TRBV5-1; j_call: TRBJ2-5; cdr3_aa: CASSLPGGRPETQYF
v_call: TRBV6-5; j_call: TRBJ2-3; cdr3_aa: CASVDSSTDTQYF
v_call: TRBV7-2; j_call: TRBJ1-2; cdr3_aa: CASSYRQGGYTF
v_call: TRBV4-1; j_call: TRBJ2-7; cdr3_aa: CASSQEWSGSYEQYF
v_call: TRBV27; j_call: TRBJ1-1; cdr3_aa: CASSLMFGTTEAFF
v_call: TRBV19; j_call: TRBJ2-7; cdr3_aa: CASSIELRGEQYF
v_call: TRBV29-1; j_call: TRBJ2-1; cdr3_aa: CSVAGLDEQFF
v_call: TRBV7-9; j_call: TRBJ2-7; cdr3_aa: CASSLQSGTGSIYEQYF
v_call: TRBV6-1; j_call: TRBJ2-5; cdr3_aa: CASSESGQGDETQYF
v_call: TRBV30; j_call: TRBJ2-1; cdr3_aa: CAWSPGKQGNEQFF
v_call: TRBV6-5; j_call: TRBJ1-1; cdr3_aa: CASSYSIRGSGYAFF
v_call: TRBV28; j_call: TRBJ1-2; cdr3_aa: CASSLPRGREGYTF
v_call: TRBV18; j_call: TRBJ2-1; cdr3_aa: CASSTGTANSSYNEQFF
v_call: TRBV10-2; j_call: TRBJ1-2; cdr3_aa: CASSTGQKDYGYTF
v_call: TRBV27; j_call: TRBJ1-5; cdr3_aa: CASSQRGGGNQPQHF
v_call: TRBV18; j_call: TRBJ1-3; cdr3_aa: CASSAGVISGNTIYF